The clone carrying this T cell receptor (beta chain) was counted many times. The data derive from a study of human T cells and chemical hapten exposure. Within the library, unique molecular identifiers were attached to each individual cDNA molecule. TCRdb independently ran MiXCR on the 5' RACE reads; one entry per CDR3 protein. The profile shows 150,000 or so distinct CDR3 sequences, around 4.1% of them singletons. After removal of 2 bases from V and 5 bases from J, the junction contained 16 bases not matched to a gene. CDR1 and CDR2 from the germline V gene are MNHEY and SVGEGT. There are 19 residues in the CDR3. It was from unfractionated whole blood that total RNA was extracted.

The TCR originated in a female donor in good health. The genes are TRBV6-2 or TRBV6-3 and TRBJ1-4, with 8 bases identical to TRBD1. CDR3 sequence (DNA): TGTGCCAGCAGTTACGAGGCGGGCAGGGGGCTCACGGAGAATGAAAAACTGTTTTTT. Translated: CASSYEAGRGLTENEKLFF.